This TCR beta chain was sequenced for a study of CD8+CD57+ T cells in acquired aplastic anemia. About the research overall: DNA per sorted CD4+ or CD8+ sample ranged roughly 0.17 to 27.4 ug, averaging around 3.1 ug. Study conclusions and caveats: For CD8+ Simpson's diversity, patients and controls showed no significant difference. Found in both controls and patients were 25 to 35 CD8+ CDR3 sequences.

On this clonotype: The antigen is unknown.

The length of the CDR3 is 16 residues. The ends lost 9 bases at V and 0 bases at J; junction bases unmatched: 8. Germline V gene lookup returns CDR1 MGHDK and CDR2 SYGVNS. Patients picked for sequencing had shown CD8+CD57+ cell expansion detected by flow cytometry. The blood sampling took place in patients who had so far received no therapy. TCR beta VDJ and CDR3 profiles were obtained from a genomic DNA template. Each CDR3 protein is one row after TCRdb ran MiXCR on the reads. In the table there are about 470,000 distinct CDR3 sequences, under 40% of which are singletons. Sample: sorted CD4+, CD8+, or CD8+CD57+ T cells (not recorded which) from PBMCs. The TCR originated in a human donor with aplastic anemia. This chain uses TRBV25-1 with TRBJ2-4; 10 nucleotides line up with TRBD1. The CDR3 spells CASSRRTGGAKNIQYF. The CDR3 DNA is TGTGCCAGTAGTAGAAGGACAGGGGGAGCCAAAAACATTCAGTACTTC. Combining the CDR3 with reference TRBV25-1 and TRBJ2-4 gives the whole variable domain EADIYQTPRYLVIGTGKKITLECSQTMGHDKMYWYQQDPGMELHLIHYSYGVNSTEKGDLSSESTVSRIRTEHFPLTLESARPSHTSQYLCASSRRTGGAKNIQYFGAGTRLSVL.